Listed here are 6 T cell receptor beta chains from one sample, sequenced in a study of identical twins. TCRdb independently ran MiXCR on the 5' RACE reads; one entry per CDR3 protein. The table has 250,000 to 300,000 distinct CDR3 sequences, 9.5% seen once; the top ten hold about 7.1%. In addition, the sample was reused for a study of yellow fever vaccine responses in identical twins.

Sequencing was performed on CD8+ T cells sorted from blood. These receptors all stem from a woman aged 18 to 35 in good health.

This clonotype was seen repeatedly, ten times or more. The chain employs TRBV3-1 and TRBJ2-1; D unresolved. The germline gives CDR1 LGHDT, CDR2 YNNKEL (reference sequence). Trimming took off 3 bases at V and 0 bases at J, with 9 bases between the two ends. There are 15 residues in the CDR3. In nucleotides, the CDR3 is TGTGCCAGCAGCCATTCTACCGACTCCTACAATGAGCAGTTCTTC. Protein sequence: CASSHSTDSYNEQFF.

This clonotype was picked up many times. The CDR3 nucleotides are TGCGCCAGCAGCCAAGGTCTAGCGGGACATAGGGATGAGCAGTTCTTC. It translates to CASSQGLAGHRDEQFF. The chain links TRBV4-3 to TRBJ2-1; TRBD2 matches 9 bases. This CDR3 comprises 16 residues. The V gene end was trimmed by 1 base and the J gene end by 8 bases; junction bases not matched to a gene: 9. Germline V gives CDR1 LGHNA, CDR2 YSLEER.

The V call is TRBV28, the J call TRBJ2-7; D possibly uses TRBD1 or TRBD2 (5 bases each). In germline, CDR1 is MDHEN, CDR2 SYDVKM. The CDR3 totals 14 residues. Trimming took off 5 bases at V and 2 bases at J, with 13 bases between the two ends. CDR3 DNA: TGTGCCAGCAGTACCGGGACGGAGGCCTACGAGCAGTACTTC. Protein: CASSTGTEAYEQYF. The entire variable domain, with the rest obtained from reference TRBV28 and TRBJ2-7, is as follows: DVKVTQSSRYLVKRTGEKVFLECVQDMDHENMFWYRQDPGLGLRLIYFSYDVKMKEKGDIPEGYSVSREKKERFSLILESASTNQTSMYLCASSTGTEAYEQYFGPGTRLTVT.

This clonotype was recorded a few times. The CDR3: CASRSAASGRGGEQFF. CDR3 sequence (DNA): TGTGCCAGCAGGTCGGCCGCGAGCGGGAGGGGTGGTGAGCAGTTCTTC. V and J are TRBV6-1 and TRBJ2-1; 10 nucleotides match TRBD2. The junction had 14 bases not matched to a gene; V was cut back by 6 bases and J by 9 bases. The CDR3 is 16 amino acids. CDR1 and CDR2 (germline): MNHNS, SASEGT.

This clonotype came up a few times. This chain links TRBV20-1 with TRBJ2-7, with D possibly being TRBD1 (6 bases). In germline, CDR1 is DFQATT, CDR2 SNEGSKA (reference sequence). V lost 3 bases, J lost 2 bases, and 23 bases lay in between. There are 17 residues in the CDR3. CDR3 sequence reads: CSASTLPGTTLPYEQYF. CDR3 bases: TGCAGTGCTAGTACCCTTCCCGGGACAACACTCCCCTACGAGCAGTACTTC.

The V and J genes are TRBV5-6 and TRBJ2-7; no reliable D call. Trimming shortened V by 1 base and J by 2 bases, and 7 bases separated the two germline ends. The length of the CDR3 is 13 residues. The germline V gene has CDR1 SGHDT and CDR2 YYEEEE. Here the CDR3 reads CASSLYGPYEQYF. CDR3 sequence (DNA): TGTGCCAGCAGCTTGTACGGACCCTACGAGCAGTACTTC.